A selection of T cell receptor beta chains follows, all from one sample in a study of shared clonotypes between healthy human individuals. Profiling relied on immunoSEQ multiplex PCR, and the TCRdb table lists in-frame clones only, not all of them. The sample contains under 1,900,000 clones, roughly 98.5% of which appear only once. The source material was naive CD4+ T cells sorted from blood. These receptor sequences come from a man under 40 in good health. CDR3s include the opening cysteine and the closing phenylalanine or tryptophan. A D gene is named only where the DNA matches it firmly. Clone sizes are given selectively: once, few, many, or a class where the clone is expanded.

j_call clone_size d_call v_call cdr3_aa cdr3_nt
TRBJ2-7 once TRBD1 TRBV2 CASSRGQGNEQYF TGTGCCAGCAGTCGGGGACAGGGCAACGAGCAGTACTTC
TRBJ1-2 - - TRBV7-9 CASSSRTNYGYTF TGTGCCAGCAGCTCCAGGACTAACTATGGCTACACCTTC
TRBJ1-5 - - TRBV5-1 CASSLDSHQPQHF TGCGCCAGCAGCTTGGACAGTCATCAGCCCCAGCATTTT
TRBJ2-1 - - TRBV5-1 CASSLVGGKYNEQFF TGCGCCAGCAGCTTGGTCGGGGGCAAATACAATGAGCAGTTCTTC
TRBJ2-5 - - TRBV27 CASSFVGETQYF TGTGCCAGCAGTTTTGTTGGAGAGACCCAGTACTTC
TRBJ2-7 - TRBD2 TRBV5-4 CASSFGSGGIKSYEQYF TGTGCCAGCAGCTTTGGGTCGGGAGGAATTAAGTCCTACGAGCAGTACTTC
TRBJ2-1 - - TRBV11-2 CASSLDPWSVKANEQFF TGTGCCAGCAGCTTAGATCCTTGGAGTGTCAAAGCCAATGAGCAGTTCTTC
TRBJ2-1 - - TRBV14 CASSHGVNWNNEQFF TGTGCCAGCAGCCACGGCGTCAATTGGAACAATGAGCAGTTCTTC
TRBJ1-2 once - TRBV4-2 CASSQDLARGYTF TGTGCCAGCAGCCAAGATTTAGCCCGTGGCTACACCTTC
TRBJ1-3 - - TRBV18 CASSPGTSGNTIYF TGTGCCAGCTCACCTGGGACAAGTGGAAACACCATATATTTT
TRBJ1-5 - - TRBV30 CAWSPRGGVSNQPQHF TGTGCCTGGAGTCCCCGAGGCGGAGTTAGCAATCAGCCCCAGCATTTT
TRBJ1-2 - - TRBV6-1 CASSERRTDYGYTF TGTGCCAGCAGTGAGAGGCGCACGGACTATGGCTACACCTTC
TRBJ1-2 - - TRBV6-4 CASSRTNGYTF TGTGCCAGCAGCCGGACCAATGGCTACACCTTC
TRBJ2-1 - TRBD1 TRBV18 CASSPRTGIFNEQFF TGTGCCAGCTCACCCCGGACAGGGATTTTCAATGAGCAGTTCTTC
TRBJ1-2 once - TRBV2 CASSEGGTNYGYTF TGTGCCAGCAGTGAAGGGGGCACTAACTATGGCTACACCTTC
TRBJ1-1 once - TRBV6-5 CASSYLTGTEAFF TGTGCCAGCAGTTACCTTACAGGGACTGAAGCTTTCTTT
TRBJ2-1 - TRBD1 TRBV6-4 CASSETGGSYNEQFF TGTGCCAGCAGTGAAACAGGGGGATCCTACAATGAGCAGTTCTTC
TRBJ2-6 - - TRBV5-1 CASSLMSGSGANVLTF TGCGCCAGCAGCTTGATGTCGGGGAGCGGGGCCAACGTCCTGACTTTC
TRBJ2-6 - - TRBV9 CASSSRARVGLSGANVLTF TGTGCCAGCAGCTCCCGAGCAAGGGTTGGCCTCTCTGGGGCCAACGTCCTGACTTTC
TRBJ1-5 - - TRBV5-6 CASSSRQHYSNQPQHF TGTGCCAGCAGCTCAAGACAGCATTATAGCAATCAGCCCCAGCATTTT
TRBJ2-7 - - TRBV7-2 CASSPRVGHSSYEQYF TGTGCCAGCAGCCCCCGCGTAGGACATAGCTCCTACGAGCAGTACTTC
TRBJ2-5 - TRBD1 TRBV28 CASSRDRRQETQYF TGTGCCAGCAGCCGGGACAGACGACAAGAGACCCAGTACTTC
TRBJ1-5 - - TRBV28 CASSLRTAHQPQHF TGTGCCAGCAGTTTAAGGACAGCTCATCAGCCCCAGCATTTT
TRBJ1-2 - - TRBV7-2 CASSLDGVGGYTF TGTGCCAGCAGCTTAGACGGGGTAGGCGGCTACACCTTC
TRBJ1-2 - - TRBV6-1 CASSEASGANYGYTF TGTGCCAGCAGTGAAGCTTCAGGGGCCAACTATGGCTACACCTTC
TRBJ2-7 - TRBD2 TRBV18 CASSLTSGVFYEQYF TGTGCCAGCTCACTAACTAGCGGCGTATTCTACGAGCAGTACTTC
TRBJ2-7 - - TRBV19 CASSKRADDTFVSYEQYF TGTGCCAGTAGTAAACGGGCCGACGATACGTTCGTATCGTACGAGCAGTACTTC
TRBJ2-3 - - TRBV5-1 CASRQEGDTQYF TGCGCCAGCAGACAAGAGGGGGATACGCAGTATTTT
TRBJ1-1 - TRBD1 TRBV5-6 CASTKFGTGEQAFF TGTGCCAGCACCAAATTCGGGACAGGGGAACAAGCTTTCTTT
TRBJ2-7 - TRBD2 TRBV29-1 CSVLAGVTSYEQYF TGCAGCGTACTAGCGGGAGTTACCTCCTACGAGCAGTACTTC
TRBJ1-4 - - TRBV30 CAWSVIWGEKLFF TGTGCCTGGAGTGTAATATGGGGTGAAAAACTGTTTTTT
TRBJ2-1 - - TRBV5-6 CASSMVGSGGSYNEQFF TGTGCCAGCAGCATGGTCGGTAGCGGAGGGTCCTACAATGAGCAGTTCTTC
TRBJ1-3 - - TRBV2 CASTRDSGNTIYF TGTGCCAGCACCCGGGACTCTGGAAACACCATATATTTT
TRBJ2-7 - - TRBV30 CAWTAGMSEQYF TGTGCCTGGACGGCAGGGATGTCCGAGCAGTACTTC
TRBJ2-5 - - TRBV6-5 CASNGQRGETQYF TGTGCCAGCAACGGACAGCGAGGGGAGACCCAGTACTTC
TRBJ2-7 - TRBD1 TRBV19 CASSFLDRAGEQYF TGTGCCAGTAGCTTCCTGGACAGGGCTGGCGAGCAGTACTTC
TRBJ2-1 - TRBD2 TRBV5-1 CASSLAISGGPPYNEQFF TGCGCCAGCAGCTTGGCCATTTCGGGAGGGCCTCCCTACAATGAGCAGTTCTTC
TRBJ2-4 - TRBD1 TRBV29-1 CSVQNTGGGDENIQYF TGCAGCGTACAAAATACAGGGGGCGGCGACGAAAACATTCAGTACTTC